These 17 T cell receptor beta chains were all obtained from the same sample, sequenced in a study of response to subunit inactivated influenza vaccine. TCRdb independently ran MiXCR on the RT-PCR reads; one entry per CDR3 protein. The table records hundreds of thousands of distinct CDR3 sequences, 25% of them present only once. This material consisted of CD4+ T cells sorted from PBMCs, taken around 5 days after vaccination. These receptors originate from a man aged 50 or older who received an inactivated influenza vaccine.

A few counts support this clonotype. This chain links TRBV11-2 with TRBJ2-3, with a weak D call TRBD2 (5 bases). The CDR3 contains 16 residues. Germline CDR1 and CDR2: SGHAT and FQNNGV. Trimming took 5 bases from V and 4 from J, leaving 19 bases between them. CDR3 nucleotide sequence: TGTGCCAGCAGCCTGGAGGCGGGTTACCCCGCAGATACGCAGTATTTT. It specifies CASSLEAGYPADTQYF.

This clonotype was picked up a small number of times. V usage is TRBV6-6 and J usage is TRBJ2-3; D assignment may be TRBD1 or TRBD2 (5 bases each). Between the trimmed V and J ends, which lost 5 bases and 7 bases, there was a span of 13 bases. This CDR3 contains 13 residues. The germline V gene encodes CDR1 MNHNY and CDR2 SVGAGI (reference sequence). DNA of the CDR3: TGTGCCAGCAGTGTAGAGGGGTCACATACGCAGTATTTT. Its translation: CASSVEGSHTQYF.

The chain joins TRBV12-3 or TRBV12-4 to TRBJ1-2; 9 bases are shared with TRBD1. The CDR3 is 14 amino acids. Trimming took 5 bases from V and 5 from J; bases not matched to a gene: 6. The CDR3 DNA follows: TGTGCCAGCAGTCCGACAGGGGGGACTTATGGCTACACCTTC. Translating gives CASSPTGGTYGYTF.

This clonotype was seen a few times. The V gene is TRBV20-1, the J gene TRBJ2-2; D tentatively fits TRBD1 or TRBD2 (5 bases each). The CDR3 runs 14 residues. The germline gives CDR1 DFQATT, CDR2 SNEGSKA (reference sequence). The V end lost 6 bases, the J end lost 5 bases, and 16 bases lay between the germline ends. CDR3 loop: CSAEGRARTGELFF. CDR3 nucleotides: TGCAGTGCCGAGGGCAGGGCGAGAACCGGGGAGCTGTTTTTT.

J is TRBJ1-2 and V is TRBV4-1; tentatively, D is TRBD1 (5 bases). The CDR3 is made up of 15 amino acids. V lost 0 bases to trimming and J lost 0 bases, with 8 bases between them. In germline, CDR1 is MGHRA, CDR2 YSYEKL. CDR3 DNA sequence: TGCGCCAGCAGCCAAGATCCCAGGGCTAACTATGGCTACACCTTC. Its protein is CASSQDPRANYGYTF.

This clonotype was found a few times. The J gene is TRBJ2-3, the V gene TRBV6-1, with 7 bases identical to TRBD2. Looked up from germline, CDR1 is MNHNS and CDR2 is SASEGT. This CDR3 is 14 amino acids long. The V segment lost 5 bases and the J segment 5 bases; nucleotides outside the gene matches: 7. The CDR3 is CASSRDYYRDTQYF. Written as DNA, the CDR3 is TGTGCCAGCAGTCGGGACTACTACAGAGATACGCAGTATTTT.

This clonotype has only a few counts. This chain connects TRBV20-1 to TRBJ2-1, with 9 bases that match TRBD2. The CDR3 covers 15 residues. CDR1 is DFQATT, CDR2 SNEGSKA, per germline (reference sequence). Germline trimming cut 0 bases from V and 4 bases from J; bases unmatched to any gene: 4. The CDR3 DNA is TGCAGTGCTAGAGATGGCAGCGGGGGGTACAATGAGCAGTTCTTC. Encoded protein: CSARDGSGGYNEQFF.

This sequence joins TRBV12-3 or TRBV12-4 and TRBJ2-7; the D gene is possibly TRBD1 (5 bases). This CDR3 contains 12 residues. With 8 bases removed from V and 3 bases from J, the gap between germline ends came to 11 bases. The CDR3 here is CASGRQNYEQYF. CDR3 nucleotide sequence: TGTGCCAGCGGAAGACAGAACTACGAGCAGTACTTC.

The rearrangement uses TRBV7-9 and TRBJ2-4; tentatively, D is TRBD2 (6 bases). V lost 4 bases to trimming and J lost 2 bases, with 12 bases between them. Germline V lookup: CDR1 SEHNR, CDR2 FQNEAQ (reference sequence). The CDR3 has 15 residues. Here the CDR3 DNA reads TGTGCCAGCAGCTCTGCAGGGAGGTCCAAAAACATTCAGTACTTC. As protein: CASSSAGRSKNIQYF.

Only a few counts were recorded for this clonotype. V gene TRBV5-1 combines with J gene TRBJ2-1; 11 positions match TRBD1. Germline values: CDR1 SGHRS, CDR2 YFSETQ. Losses at the gene ends were 6 bases for V and 10 bases for J; bases not matched to a gene: 9. The CDR3 sequence is 14 residues long. The CDR3 nucleotides are TGCGCCAGCACAGGAAGGACAGGGGGCGAGGAGCAGTTCTTC. Residues: CASTGRTGGEEQFF.

This clonotype turned up a few times. DNA of the CDR3: TGCGCCAGCAGCAGGAAGGGGGGTAATTCACCCCTCCACTTT. Translating gives CASSRKGGNSPLHF. The V gene is TRBV4-3, the J gene TRBJ1-6; a possible D gene is TRBD1 (6 bases). Germline V lookup: CDR1 LGHNA, CDR2 YSLEER. V was shortened by 5 bases and J by 6 bases, with 11 bases between the two germline ends. This CDR3 contains 14 residues.

Only a few counts were recorded for this clonotype. The chain recombines TRBV12-3 or TRBV12-4 with TRBJ1-1; no clear D. V lost 0 bases to trimming and J lost 6 bases, with 2 bases between them. This CDR3 comprises 11 residues. The chain's CDR3 is CASSLAAEAFF. The CDR3 DNA is TGTGCCAGCAGTTTAGCGGCTGAAGCTTTCTTT.

The chain uses TRBV5-1 and TRBJ2-3, with D possibly being TRBD2 (5 bases). Trimming took 4 bases from V and 5 from J, leaving 17 bases between them. CDR1 and CDR2 from the germline V gene are SGHRS and YFSETQ. The CDR3 has 15 residues. The CDR3 reads CASSPGLRAIDTQYF. CDR3 in DNA: TGCGCCAGCAGCCCCGGACTCCGCGCTATAGATACGCAGTATTTT.

This clonotype occurred a few times. The rearrangement joins TRBV5-1 to TRBJ2-2; TRBD2 agrees at 9 bases. J lost 2 bases, V lost 3 bases, and 5 bases had no gene match. The CDR3 is made up of 16 amino acids. The germline V gene encodes CDR1 SGHRS and CDR2 YFSETQ. The CDR3 reads CASSYRTSVNTGELFF. The DNA for the CDR3 is TGCGCCAGCAGCTATCGGACTAGCGTTAACACCGGGGAGCTGTTTTTT.

This clonotype was counted a few times. The V call is TRBV3-1, the J call TRBJ2-1; no reliable D call. The germline V gene has CDR1 LGHDT and CDR2 YNNKEL (reference sequence). V was pared by 4 bases and J by 6 bases, with 16 bases between. This CDR3 is built from 15 residues. The CDR3 loop is CASSPLGSFINEQFF. CDR3 nucleotide sequence: TGTGCCAGCAGCCCTCTAGGTTCGTTCATCAATGAGCAGTTCTTC.

The chain combines TRBV12-3 or TRBV12-4 with TRBJ2-2; D unresolved. V was pared by 6 bases and J by 6 bases, with 11 bases between. The CDR3 is 13 amino acids. This chain's CDR3 is CASSPLRSGELFF. The CDR3 DNA sequence: TGTGCCAGCAGCCCTCTCAGGTCCGGGGAGCTGTTTTTT.

The chain uses TRBV10-3 and TRBJ2-7; D gene uncertain. The CDR3 consists of 14 residues. Looked up from germline, CDR1 is ENHRY and CDR2 is SYGVKD. Deletions cut 0 bases from V and 4 bases from J, with 10 bases between. The CDR3, as DNA: TGTGCCATCAGTGAGTCGACCACCTTTTACGAGCAGTACTTC. Protein sequence: CAISESTTFYEQYF.